The present TCR beta chain was sequenced within a study of blood T cell repertoires in COVID-19 (dated by TCRdb to about 2020). About the study as a whole: Samples covering the acute and convalescent phases of COVID-19 were provided by collaborators in the United States, Italy and Spain. The material from the prospective study consisted of cDNA or gDNA derived from T cells, B-cell-depleted T cells, or PBMCs. The dataset comprised deeply sampled blood TCRbeta repertoires from subjects exposed to, actively infected with, or recovered from COVID-19. The repertoires were released in a freely available public database intended as a resource for research on the immune response to SARS-CoV-2. The samples were drawn from the first 160 participants of the ongoing ImmuneRACE study and from more than 1,000 subjects provided by 6 global collaborators. Nearly every sample came with metadata listing a de-identified subject ID, COVID-19 status, age in years and sex. Where HLA class I and class II types were available, the types were taken from metadata supplied by the sample provider, not from assay-based typing.

Enrolling through a virtual design, the prospective study's participants ranged in age from about 18 to 100 years and lived across roughly 23 United States geographic areas. In the prospective study, cohorts were assigned on the basis of participant-reported clinical history obtained from a screening survey and a study questionnaire. Recovered participants in ImmuneRACE Cohort 3 were defined as having two consecutive negative NP/OP PCR tests, clearance from a healthcare professional, or resolution of symptoms. Mobile phlebotomists in the prospective study collected whole blood, serum and a nasopharyngeal or oropharyngeal swab from every participant. Additional blood draws and questionnaires over an approximately two-month period could optionally be provided by prospective study participants. Before DNA extraction, blood samples from the prospective study were shipped at room temperature or frozen.

As regards this clone: Its antigen remains undetermined. Nothing much larger sits one base from this clone, and base qualities are not available.

Beyond this particular receptor, the publication reports: Clinical and demographic metadata were provided uncurated, with the amount varying by source and participant.

Germline trimming: 2 bases from V, 0 bases from J; junction bases outside gene matches: 2. Reading from cysteine to phenylalanine, the CDR3 counts 16 amino acids. Of the read, only the CDR3 DNA is kept; its 48 bases are in frame from base 1. Taken from the germline V gene, the CDR1 and CDR2 loops are SGHTA and FQGNSA. TCRbeta CDR3 regions were amplified from genomic DNA using the immunoSEQ Assay, a bias-controlled multiplex PCR. The authors' analysis ran thus. Nucleated cell counts per sample were estimated from amplification of reference gene primers within the assay. To quantify the absolute abundance of each unique TCRbeta CDR3 rearrangement, sequence reads were collapsed and filtered. For each sample, productive Simpson clonality was calculated as the square root of Simpson's diversity index across productive rearrangements. This immuneACCESS table, as held by TCRdb, lists in-frame sequences with V and J called but not all clones. Of the missing ones, under half trace to an unresolved V gene in checked studies; the others have no known cause. V and J calls and clone size come straight from that table; D and trimming were deduced from the DNA. The sample has around 300,000 clones on record, 85% of them singletons. The ten largest clones add up to around 2.5% of the sample.

Sequenced material: PBMCs or T cells enriched from blood (not recorded which). The TCR comes from a woman aged 50 to 60 who had recovered from COVID-19. Rearrangement joined TRBV7-2 to TRBJ2-7, and 12 bases in between align with TRBD2. The encoded CDR3 is CASSLRTSGISYEQYF. In nucleotides, the sequence is TGTGCCAGCAGCTTACGGACTAGCGGGATCTCCTACGAGCAGTACTTC. The full variable domain, completed from the reference TRBV7-2 and TRBJ2-7 proteins outside the CDR3, reads GAGVSQSPSNKVTEKGKDVELRCDPISGHTALYWYRQSLGQGLEFLIYFQGNSAPDKSGLPSDRFSAERTGGSVSTLTIQRTQQEDSAVYLCASSLRTSGISYEQYFGPGTRLTVT.